The 24 T cell receptor beta chains below come from one sample, sequenced in a study of T-cell memory formation after mild COVID-19. MiXCR was run by TCRdb on the 5' RACE reads, yielding one entry per CDR3 protein. The sample shows roughly 250,000 distinct CDR3 sequences, about 16% of them seen only once. The sequenced sample consisted of PBMCs or a T cell subset sorted from them (not recorded which). The receptors derive from a young man who had mild COVID-19 (a few samples of this study predate the infection). Cell type and time point are not known.

This clonotype showed up just a few times. The chain combines TRBV6-5 with TRBJ2-5, with D unclear. Trimming removed 6 bases at V and 2 bases at J, with 13 bases between. CDR3 length: 14 residues. CDR1 is MNHEY and CDR2 is SVGAGI in the germline V gene. The CDR3 DNA sequence: TGTGCCAGCAGGGCCTCGTGGGCACAAGAGACCCAGTACTTC. Translated, it gives CASRASWAQETQYF.

CDR3 sequence (DNA): TGTGCCAGCAGAGTCGGCCTCGCAAGCAATCAGCCCCAGCATTTT. Amino acid sequence: CASRVGLASNQPQHF. The rearrangement links TRBV2 to TRBJ1-5; D unresolved. The CDR3 runs to 15 residues. Germline V CDR1 and CDR2: SNHLY, FYNNEI. The germline V and J ends were trimmed by 6 bases and 1 base, with 13 bases remaining between them.

This clonotype was seen at least ten times. J is TRBJ2-2 and V is TRBV7-2, with unresolved D. The germline gives CDR1 SGHTA, CDR2 FQGNSA. Between the trimmed V and J ends, which lost 3 bases and 2 bases, there was a span of 4 bases. The CDR3 spans 13 residues. CDR3 bases: TGTGCCAGCAGCTTTGGAAACACCGGGGAGCTGTTTTTT. It yields the protein CASSFGNTGELFF.

The chain uses TRBV29-1 and TRBJ1-1, with D perhaps TRBD1 (6 bases). V lost 7 bases to trimming and J lost 0 bases, with 12 bases between them. Germline CDR1 and CDR2: SQVTM and ANQGSEA. The CDR3 is made up of 13 amino acids. This chain's CDR3 is CSGSGQMNTEAFF. DNA of the CDR3: TGCAGCGGATCGGGACAAATGAACACTGAAGCTTTCTTT. Based on the CDR3 plus reference TRBV29-1 and TRBJ1-1, the full variable domain is SAVISQKPSRDICQRGTSLTIQCQVDSQVTMMFWYRQQPGQSLTLIATANQGSEATYESGFVIDKFPISRPNLTFSTLTVSNMSPEDSSIYLCSGSGQMNTEAFFGQGTRLTVV.

Turning to this clonotype: At one end the junction does not follow the germline gene, possibly because of a read error. CDR3 sequence reads: CASSLHTAYGQYF. The DNA for the CDR3 is TGTGCCAGCAGCTTACATACAGCCTACGGGCAGTACTTC. The V gene is TRBV5-5, the J gene TRBJ2-7; D not resolved. This CDR3 has 13 amino acids. Germline CDR1 reads SGHKS; CDR2 reads YYEKEE (reference sequence).

The chain recombines TRBV27 with TRBJ2-2; 8 bases fit TRBD1. The CDR3 contains 16 residues. Per the germline V gene, CDR1 is MNHEY and CDR2 is SMNVEV (reference sequence). J lost 1 base, V lost 5 bases, and 6 bases had no gene match. CDR3 nucleotide sequence: TGTGCCAGCAGTCCATGGGACAGGCTGAACACCGGGGAGCTGTTTTTT. This encodes CASSPWDRLNTGELFF.

This clonotype was seen more than once but under ten times. The rearrangement uses TRBV6-5 and TRBJ2-7, with TRBD2 matching 14 bases. This CDR3 spans 15 amino acids. Trimming cost V 6 bases and J 6 bases; bases outside gene matches: 7. Germline V gene data show CDR1 as MNHEY and CDR2 as SVGAGI. The CDR3 DNA sequence: TGTGCCAGCAGATGGGGGACTAGCGGGGGTCGCGAGCAGTACTTC. It is translated as CASRWGTSGGREQYF.

This clonotype appeared many times. The chain joins TRBV20-1 to TRBJ1-1, with D possibly being TRBD1 (5 bases). V shed 4 bases and J shed 3 bases, with 12 bases lying between them. This CDR3 spans 13 amino acids. Germline assignment: CDR1 DFQATT and CDR2 SNEGSKA (reference sequence). The CDR3 reads CSAKRGRDTEAFF. The CDR3 DNA follows: TGCAGTGCTAAGAGGGGAAGGGACACTGAAGCTTTCTTT.

J is TRBJ1-2 and V is TRBV12-3 or TRBV12-4, with TRBD1 matching 7 bases. V lost 8 bases and J lost 0; bases outside the gene matches: 3. The CDR3 length is 13 residues. The CDR3 is CASGGTANYGYTF. The CDR3 nucleotides are TGTGCCAGCGGCGGGACAGCTAACTATGGCTACACCTTC.

The DNA for the CDR3 is TGTGCCACCAGTGCAAATACAGGGGACCAAGAGACCCAGTACTTC. Protein: CATSANTGDQETQYF. The chain employs TRBV24-1 and TRBJ2-5, with 7 bases matching TRBD1. Per the germline V gene, CDR1 is KGHDR and CDR2 is SFDVKD. The CDR3 covers 15 residues. J lost 0 bases, V lost 5 bases, and 5 bases had no gene match.

This clonotype appeared a few times. V and J are TRBV4-2 and TRBJ2-6; possible D gene TRBD2, 5 bases. The CDR3 consists of 18 residues. Germline loops: CDR1 LGHNA, CDR2 YNFKEQ. The V end was cut by 4 bases, the J end by 0 bases, with 16 bases between. The CDR3 bases are TGTGCCAGCAGCCGCCTAGGGAGAAGAATCTCTGGGGCCAACGTCCTGACTTTC. Protein sequence: CASSRLGRRISGANVLTF.

This chain connects TRBV29-1 to TRBJ1-1; D not certain. CDR3 size: 14 residues. V gave up 7 bases and J gave up 6 bases, with 21 bases separating them. Germline assignment: CDR1 SQVTM and CDR2 ANQGSEA. Here the CDR3 reads CSAAPGNVGAEAFF. The DNA for the CDR3 is TGCAGCGCCGCCCCGGGAAACGTTGGCGCTGAAGCTTTCTTT.

The chain uses TRBV6-6 and TRBJ1-5; D call uncertain. The V end was cut by 5 bases, the J end by 1 base, with 12 bases between. Germline V gene data show CDR1 as MNHNY and CDR2 as SVGAGI (reference sequence). The CDR3 length is 15 residues. In DNA, the CDR3 is TGTGCCAGCAGTCTAATTAGTTTAAGCAATCAGCCCCAGCATTTT. It is translated as CASSLISLSNQPQHF.

A few counts support this clonotype. This chain joins TRBV28 and TRBJ1-3; D possibly corresponds to TRBD1 (5 bases). Trimming took off 7 bases at V and 0 bases at J, with 13 bases between the two ends. This CDR3 region has 15 residues. In germline, CDR1 is MDHEN, CDR2 SYDVKM. The CDR3 DNA reads as TGTGCCAGCACCCTCCCAAGGGGCTCTGGAAACACCATATATTTT. It yields the protein CASTLPRGSGNTIYF.

The chain has TRBV7-3 and TRBJ2-1, with TRBD2 matching 15 bases. The V gene's germline CDR1 is SGHTA and CDR2 FQGTGA. Losses at the gene ends were 5 bases for V and 7 bases for J; bases not matched to a gene: 15. The CDR3 is 19 amino acids. DNA for the CDR3: TGTGCCAGCAGCCTCGAGGGACTAGCGGGGGGCCTTCAGTCTAATGAGCAGTTCTTC. Encoded protein: CASSLEGLAGGLQSNEQFF.

This clonotype was detected only a few times. The rearrangement uses TRBV10-1 and TRBJ2-1; the D is unclear. Germline CDR1 is WNHNN and CDR2 is SYGVQD (reference sequence). CDR3 length equals 13 residues. The ends were cut back, 0 bases at V and 9 bases at J, with 9 bases in the middle. The CDR3 region is CASSESRMSEQFF. In DNA, the CDR3 is TGCGCCAGCAGTGAGTCCAGAATGAGTGAGCAGTTCTTC.

This clonotype was found a few times. V usage is TRBV21-1 and J usage is TRBJ2-5; no check of the table's D call, TRBD1, against the DNA was made. TRBV21-1 is shown as a pseudogene. CDR3 length equals 13 residues. The CDR3, as DNA: TGTGCCAGCAGCAAAGTTGACAGAAAGACCCAGTACTTC. Amino acids: CASSKVDRKTQYF.

This clonotype appeared a few times. J is TRBJ2-1 and V is TRBV11-2; D might be TRBD1 or TRBD2, each matching 5 bases. This CDR3 comprises 15 residues. Deletions cut 7 bases from V and 5 bases from J, with 18 bases between. Per the germline V gene, CDR1 is SGHAT and CDR2 is FQNNGV. Here the CDR3 reads CASNKGTGANNEQFF. The CDR3 DNA follows: TGTGCCAGCAACAAAGGGACCGGGGCTAACAATGAGCAGTTCTTC.

The chain carries TRBV30 and TRBJ2-1; D is ambiguous. Between the trimmed V and J ends, which lost 0 bases and 3 bases, there was a span of 6 bases. The CDR3 consists of 13 residues. CDR1 GTSNPN and CDR2 SVGIG come from the germline V gene (reference sequence). CDR3 protein: CAWSVQGYNEQFF. The DNA of the CDR3 is TGTGCCTGGAGTGTACAAGGCTACAATGAGCAGTTCTTC.

At least ten counts were recorded for this clonotype. The CDR3 sequence is CASSFRGGYGYTF. The DNA of the CDR3 is TGTGCCAGCAGTTTTAGGGGGGGCTATGGCTACACCTTC. The chain couples TRBV12-3 or TRBV12-4 to TRBJ1-2, with TRBD1 as a possible D gene (6 bases). The CDR3 loop spans 13 amino acids. V was cut by 3 bases and J by 4 bases, with 9 bases left in between.

This clonotype was detected only a few times. The rearrangement joins TRBV6-1 to TRBJ1-2; the D is unclear. The CDR3 runs 10 residues. Per germline, CDR1 MNHNS and CDR2 SASEGT. Trimming shortened V by 4 bases and J by 8 bases, and 5 bases separated the two germline ends. CDR3 residues: CASSVPGYTF. The CDR3 DNA reads as TGTGCCAGCAGTGTACCGGGCTACACCTTC.

V and J are TRBV6-2 or TRBV6-3 and TRBJ2-2; weak D call: TRBD2 (5 bases). The CDR3 is 12 residues long. Trimming removed 2 bases from V and 9 bases from J, with 7 bases in between. Germline V gene data show CDR1 as MNHEY and CDR2 as SVGEGT. The CDR3 DNA reads as TGTGCCAGCAGTTACGGAGGCCGGGAGCTGTTTTTT. This sequence encodes CASSYGGRELFF.

V is TRBV2 and J is TRBJ2-7, with 13 bases fitting TRBD2. The CDR3 contains 17 residues. The junction had 8 bases not matched to a gene; V was cut back by 6 bases and J by 0 bases. The germline gives CDR1 SNHLY, CDR2 FYNNEI. The CDR3 sequence: CASRRLAGGLSSYEQYF. CDR3 bases: TGTGCCAGCAGGAGACTAGCGGGGGGTCTGAGCTCCTACGAGCAGTACTTC.

This clonotype was seen at least ten times. J is TRBJ2-7 and V is TRBV11-2; D uncertain. The germline V and J ends were trimmed by 4 bases and 3 bases, with 19 bases remaining between them. This CDR3 is 16 amino acids long. Germline lookup yields CDR1 SGHAT and CDR2 FQNNGV. CDR3 bases: TGTGCCAGCAGCTCCCCTCGGCCAGCAAGACTCTACGAGCAGTACGTC. This sequence encodes CASSSPRPARLYEQYV.